This T cell receptor beta chain is from a study of blood T cell repertoires in COVID-19. Participants' own reports of clinical history determined their cohort assignment. The assay was immunoSEQ multiplex PCR, and TCRdb's table has in-frame clones only and misses some. The table has under 300,000 clones, over 80% seen once; the top ten hold under 2.5%. V was pared by 0 bases and J by 9 bases, with 6 bases of the junction left unmatched. Germline V gives CDR1 ENHRY, CDR2 SYGVKD. There are 16 residues in the CDR3. The clonotype comes from a woman aged 18-29 years who had recovered from COVID-19. Sequenced input: PBMCs or T cells enriched from blood (not recorded which). The V call is TRBV10-3, the J call TRBJ2-2; 11 nucleotides agree with TRBD2. The DNA for the CDR3 is TGTGCCATCAGTGAGTCGGCGCTAGCGGGAGGCCGGGAGCTGTTTTTT. It yields the protein CAISESALAGGRELFF.